A selection of T cell receptor beta chains follows, all from one sample in a study of T and B cells in COVID-19 patients. TCRdb itself ran the multiplex PCR reads through MiXCR, one entry per CDR3 protein. Here the sample spans around 5,200 distinct CDR3 sequences, about 26% being singletons. Sequencing was done on a sample of blood. These receptors were taken from a human donor with active COVID-19. CDR3s include the opening cysteine and the closing phenylalanine or tryptophan. A D gene is named only where the DNA matches it firmly. Size is omitted from some rows. Given values are once, few, many or a class for expanded clones.

TRBV5-6	TRBJ2-5	TRBD2	medium-sized	CASSPASGYATQYF	TGTGCCAGCAGTCCGGCTAGCGGGTACGCGACCCAGTACTTC
TRBV12-3/TRBV12-4	TRBJ2-1	TRBD2	few	CASRGLAGGPGSGNEQFF	TGTGCCAGCAGGGGACTAGCGGGAGGGCCGGGTTCTGGGAATGAGCAGTTCTTC
TRBV5-4	TRBJ2-1	TRBD2	medium-sized	CASSPSGTSVTYNEQFF	TGTGCCAGCAGCCCGTCCGGGACTAGCGTCACCTACAATGAGCAGTTCTTC
TRBV20-1	TRBJ2-2	TRBD2	NA	CRPSGGEGTGELFF	TGCAGACCCAGCGGGGGTGAGGGCACCGGGGAGCTGTTTTTT
TRBV12-3/TRBV12-4	TRBJ1-6	TRBD1	medium-sized	CASRLQQGRESPLHF	TGTGCCAGCAGACTACAACAGGGGAGGGAATCACCCCTCCACTTT
TRBV19	TRBJ2-2	NA	medium-sized	CASTAGGDRIYTGELFF	TGTGCCAGTACCGCGGGCGGGGACCGAATATACACCGGGGAGCTGTTTTTT
TRBV12-3/TRBV12-4	TRBJ1-5	NA	NA	CASSLGGSQPQHF	TGTGCCAGCAGTTTAGGGGGATCCCAGCCCCAGCATTTT
TRBV5-4	TRBJ2-7	TRBD2	medium-sized	CASSWGLAGGTYYEQYF	TGTGCCAGCAGCTGGGGACTAGCGGGAGGGACTTACTACGAGCAGTACTTC
TRBV6-2/TRBV6-3	TRBJ2-5	TRBD1	medium-sized	CASSPDRLETQYF	TGTGCCAGCAGCCCGGACAGGTTGGAGACCCAGTACTTC
TRBV27	TRBJ1-2	NA	medium-sized	CASSLLAGDGYTF	TGTGCCAGCAGTTTACTCGCGGGGGACGGCTACACCTTC
TRBV6-1	TRBJ2-6	TRBD1	NA	CASSARQGFSGANVLTF	TGTGCCAGCAGTGCCCGACAGGGCTTCTCTGGGGCCAACGTCCTGACTTTC
TRBV7-2	TRBJ2-4	NA	NA	CASSLGVGTANIQYF	TGTGCCAGCAGCTTAGGAGTTGGCACCGCGAACATTCAGTACTTC
TRBV7-6	TRBJ2-5	NA	medium-sized	CASSLQGETQYF	TGTGCCAGCAGCTTACAGGGGGAGACCCAGTACTTC
TRBV24-1	TRBJ2-3	TRBD2	few	CATSDLGRGGHDTQYF	TGTGCCACCAGTGATTTGGGGCGGGGGGGCCACGATACGCAGTATTTT
TRBV27	TRBJ2-7	NA	medium-sized	CASSLRDTSYEQYF	TGTGCCAGCAGTTTAAGGGACACCTCCTACGAGCAGTACTTC
TRBV4-2	TRBJ1-2	TRBD1	NA	CASSQAQGQGNYGYTF	TGTGCCAGCAGCCAAGCACAGGGACAGGGGAACTATGGCTACACCTTC
TRBV7-2	TRBJ2-1	TRBD2	NA	CASSPKTSANEQFF	TGTGCCAGCAGCCCCAAGACTAGCGCTAATGAGCAGTTCTTC
TRBV20-1	TRBJ2-7	TRBD2	NA	CSARGAGGGPSYEQYF	TGCAGTGCTAGAGGGGCCGGGGGAGGGCCCTCCTACGAGCAGTACTTC
TRBV6-5	TRBJ1-6	NA	medium-sized	CASTPAPYSNSPLHF	TGTGCCAGCACCCCCGCGCCGTATTCTAATTCACCCCTCCACTTT
TRBV7-6	TRBJ2-3	TRBD1	NA	CASSLVNRGRDTQYF	TGTGCCAGCAGCTTAGTGAACAGGGGGCGAGATACGCAGTATTTT